This passage covers 27 T cell receptor beta chains from one sample sequenced in a study of CD4 T cells in relation to SARS-CoV-2 and coronaviruses. No antigens are known for them. Libraries were prepared by immunoSEQ multiplex PCR; TCRdb keeps only in-frame clonotypes and omits some of them. The sample yields 35,000 or so clones, about four fifths seen once. The sequenced material came from naive CD4+ T cells from PBMCs, cultured in vitro. Documented subset: naive CD4+ T cells isolated by negative enrichment. The receptors shown here come from an adult with COVID-19.

The chain recombines TRBV27 with TRBJ2-7; the D gene is possibly TRBD2 (6 bases). Germline-derived CDR1 and CDR2 are MNHEY and SMNVEV (reference sequence). The CDR3 is 14 amino acids. The V end lost 7 bases, the J end lost 10 bases, and 23 bases lay between the germline ends. This CDR3 reads CASKRRSGPNLQYF. As DNA, the CDR3 is TGTGCCAGCAAGAGGAGGAGCGGGCCGAACCTCCAGTACTTC.

This chain joins TRBV28 and TRBJ1-1, with D hard to call. Germline V gene sequence: CDR1 MDHEN, CDR2 SYDVKM. The CDR3 is 16 residues long. The ends were cut back, 6 bases at V and 1 base at J, with 18 bases in the middle. The CDR3 region is CASSPIRVRSNTEAFF. CDR3 DNA: TGTGCCAGCAGCCCCATCCGGGTACGGTCGAACACTGAAGCTTTCTTT.

The sample holds a few counts of this clone. The chain uses TRBV6-4 and TRBJ1-5; 9 bases line up with TRBD1. Germline V gene data show CDR1 as MRHNA and CDR2 as SNTAGT. The CDR3 has 14 amino acids. V lost 7 bases and J lost 5; bases outside the gene matches: 6. This CDR3 reads CASKDRGWDQPQHF. CDR3 DNA sequence: TGTGCCAGCAAAGACAGGGGGTGGGATCAGCCCCAGCATTTT.

The CDR3 DNA is TGTGCCACCAGTGATTCTGGGGACAGGGGCGGGGATGAGCAGTTCTTC. Translated: CATSDSGDRGGDEQFF. The chain couples TRBV24-1 to TRBJ2-1; 10 bases match TRBD1. Trimming removed 2 bases from V and 8 bases from J; junction bases left unmatched: 8. This CDR3 spans 16 amino acids. CDR1 is KGHDR and CDR2 is SFDVKD in the germline V gene.

This clone has a handful of counts. The CDR3 loop reads CASSESPYEQYF. The CDR3 DNA follows: TGTGCCAGCAGTGAGTCCCCCTACGAGCAGTACTTC. V usage is TRBV2 and J usage is TRBJ2-7; D is undetermined. Germline CDR1 and CDR2: SNHLY and FYNNEI. Trimming pared 3 bases from V and 2 bases from J, leaving 5 bases between. The CDR3 runs 12 residues.

As DNA, the CDR3 is TGTGCCAGCAGTCTAGGGAATCAACTAGCGGAGCAGTACTTC. It translates to CASSLGNQLAEQYF. The rearrangement uses TRBV27 and TRBJ2-7; 7 bases line up with TRBD2. The V gene's germline CDR1 is MNHEY and CDR2 SMNVEV (reference sequence). This CDR3 has 14 residues. V lost 5 bases, J lost 7 bases, and 11 bases stayed unmatched.

The rearrangement uses TRBV5-1 and TRBJ2-5, with 8 nucleotides matching TRBD1. V shed 2 bases and J 5 bases; nucleotides not matched to a gene: 5. The CDR3 contains 14 residues. The germline CDR1 and CDR2 sequences are SGHRS and YFSETQ. The CDR3 here is CASSLTGGQETQYF. DNA of the CDR3: TGCGCCAGCAGCTTAACAGGGGGTCAGGAGACCCAGTACTTC.

This clone appeared a single time. This chain links TRBV5-1 with TRBJ2-7; perhaps TRBD1 as D (5 bases). V gave up 0 bases and J gave up 0 bases, with 13 bases separating them. This CDR3 spans 16 amino acids. CDR1 is SGHRS and CDR2 is YFSETQ in the germline V gene. CDR3 coding DNA: TGCGCCAGCAGCTTGGCAGGGTTCACCAACTCCTACGAGCAGTACTTC. This gives the protein CASSLAGFTNSYEQYF.

This clone was observed a handful of times. The rearrangement links TRBV11-2 to TRBJ2-1; 8 bases align to TRBD2. V lost 3 bases, J lost 4 bases, and 14 bases stayed unmatched. The germline V gene has CDR1 SGHAT and CDR2 FQNNGV. The CDR3 is 18 residues long. The CDR3 DNA is TGTGCCAGCAGCTTCAGTGGGCTCAGCGGGAGTCGGTACAATGAGCAGTTCTTC. This encodes CASSFSGLSGSRYNEQFF.

The chain couples TRBV11-2 to TRBJ2-7; no reliable D call. The V gene's germline CDR1 is SGHAT and CDR2 FQNNGV. There are 15 residues in the CDR3. Trimming left V 1 base short and J 4 bases short, with 14 bases between. The CDR3 spells CASSLGHRLPYEQYF. DNA for the CDR3: TGTGCCAGCAGCTTAGGGCATCGCCTCCCTTACGAGCAGTACTTC.

The CDR3 sequence: CASSQFQQGAQAETQYF. CDR3 coding DNA: TGTGCCAGCAGCCAATTTCAACAGGGGGCTCAAGCAGAGACCCAGTACTTC. The chain is built from TRBV13 and TRBJ2-5; 9 bases are a match to TRBD1. J lost 4 bases, V lost 5 bases, and 14 bases had no gene match. The CDR3 consists of 17 residues. Germline loops: CDR1 PRHDT, CDR2 FYEKMQ (reference sequence).

The chain is built from TRBV2 and TRBJ2-7; D is possibly TRBD1 (6 bases). The CDR3 has 14 residues. V lost 6 bases and J 6 bases, leaving 18 bases between the germline ends. Germline loops: CDR1 SNHLY, CDR2 FYNNEI. The DNA for the CDR3 is TGTGCCAGCAGGGCACCCAGGGGCAGGGGCGAGCAGTACTTC. It is translated as CASRAPRGRGEQYF.

This chain links TRBV6-5 with TRBJ1-3; D is unresolved. The CDR3 sequence is 14 residues long. The V gene lost 5 bases and the J gene lost 0 bases, with 8 bases spanning the gap. Germline V lookup: CDR1 MNHEY, CDR2 SVGAGI. The CDR3 here is CASSPTDSGNTIYF. For the CDR3, the DNA is TGTGCCAGCAGTCCGACTGACTCTGGAAACACCATATATTTT.

The CDR3 loop reads CASLNVEMQYF. In DNA form, the CDR3 reads TGTGCCAGCTTGAATGTTGAAATGCAGTACTTC. The gene calls are TRBV2 and TRBJ2-7; D unclear. Germline V gives CDR1 SNHLY, CDR2 FYNNEI. Trimming stripped 8 bases from V and 9 bases from J, with 14 bases between. The CDR3 contains 11 residues.

The CDR3 nucleotides read TGTGCCAGCAGCGTGGGGACAGGGGATAATTCACCCCTCCACTTT. Amino acid sequence: CASSVGTGDNSPLHF. This sequence joins TRBV9 and TRBJ1-6; 10 bases fit TRBD1. The length of the CDR3 is 15 residues. CDR1 SGDLS and CDR2 YYNGEE come from the germline V gene. The V gene end was trimmed by 2 bases and the J gene end by 5 bases; junction bases not matched to a gene: 1.

The rearrangement links TRBV7-9 to TRBJ1-3; D remains unclear. Germline CDR1 and CDR2: SEHNR and FQNEAQ (reference sequence). The CDR3 is 13 residues long. V was pared by 5 bases and J by 1 base, with 6 bases between. The CDR3 sequence: CASSPLSGNTIYF. The CDR3 DNA sequence: TGTGCCAGCAGCCCCCTTTCTGGAAACACCATATATTTT.

J is TRBJ1-4 and V is TRBV30, with D possibly TRBD1 on 5 matching bases. V lost 1 base to trimming and J lost 4 bases, with 13 bases between them. The CDR3 covers 15 residues. Germline lookup yields CDR1 GTSNPN and CDR2 SVGIG (reference sequence). CDR3 amino acids: CAWSAPGQSNEKLFF. The CDR3 nucleotides read TGTGCCTGGAGTGCCCCTGGACAAAGTAATGAAAAACTGTTTTTT.

V gene TRBV10-3 combines with J gene TRBJ2-3; maybe TRBD2 (6 bases). The germline V and J ends were trimmed by 4 bases and 3 bases, with 23 bases remaining between them. CDR1 is ENHRY, CDR2 SYGVKD, per germline. CDR3 length: 18 residues. DNA of the CDR3: TGTGCCATCAGTGGGATTAGTGGTAGCGGCCCTTTGACAGATACGCAGTATTTT. Its protein product is CAISGISGSGPLTDTQYF.

V gene TRBV6-5 combines with J gene TRBJ2-3, with a possible D match to TRBD2 (5 bases). V gave up 5 bases and J gave up 2 bases, with 11 bases separating them. This CDR3 is built from 14 residues. The V gene's germline CDR1 is MNHEY and CDR2 SVGAGI. CDR3: CASSTSGSTDTQYF. The CDR3 region has the DNA TGTGCCAGCAGTACCAGCGGTTCCACAGATACGCAGTATTTT.

This sequence joins TRBV7-3 and TRBJ1-2, with D possibly matching TRBD1 (6 bases). The CDR3 runs 14 residues. V was pared by 5 bases and J by 4 bases, with 14 bases between. Germline values: CDR1 SGHTA, CDR2 FQGTGA. The CDR3 spells CASSIGPGVYGYTF. The CDR3 region has the DNA TGTGCCAGCAGCATAGGCCCAGGGGTCTATGGCTACACCTTC.

CDR3 sequence (DNA): TGCGCCAGCAGTTTACAGGAAAACACTGAAGCTTTCTTT. Translated, it gives CASSLQENTEAFF. The chain carries TRBV5-1 and TRBJ1-1; the D gene is possibly TRBD1 (5 bases). The CDR3 totals 13 residues. Germline CDR1 is SGHRS and CDR2 is YFSETQ. With 5 bases removed from V and 2 bases from J, the gap between germline ends came to 10 bases. The whole variable domain, remainder taken from reference TRBV5-1 and TRBJ1-1, is KAGVTQTPRYLIKTRGQQVTLSCSPISGHRSVSWYQQTPGQGLQFLFEYFSETQRNKGNFPGRFSGRQFSNSRSEMNVSTLELGDSALYLCASSLQENTEAFFGQGTRLTVV.

This clone was recorded once. The V gene is TRBV20-1, the J gene TRBJ2-5; D unclear. The CDR3 has 11 residues. Germline V gives CDR1 DFQATT, CDR2 SNEGSKA (reference sequence). Trimming pared 5 bases from V and 5 bases from J, leaving 9 bases between. The chain's CDR3 is CSAPRRETQYF. CDR3 in DNA: TGCAGTGCTCCCAGACGGGAGACCCAGTACTTC.

The chain joins TRBV6-4 to TRBJ2-2; 8 nucleotides line up with TRBD2. This CDR3 contains 14 residues. Germline-derived CDR1 and CDR2 are MRHNA and SNTAGT. The junction had 4 bases not matched to a gene; V was cut back by 3 bases and J by 7 bases. The CDR3 sequence is CASSEREEVGELFF. The CDR3 DNA reads TGTGCCAGCAGTGAGCGGGAGGAGGTCGGGGAGCTGTTTTTT.

The CDR3 DNA reads TGCAGTGCTAGTAACAGGGGGCAGGGGGAGACCCAGTACTTC. Translating gives CSASNRGQGETQYF. The genes are TRBV20-1 and TRBJ2-5; 9 bases match TRBD1. The CDR3 sequence is 14 residues long. CDR1 is DFQATT and CDR2 is SNEGSKA in the germline V gene (reference sequence). The V gene end was trimmed by 3 bases and the J gene end by 5 bases; junction bases not matched to a gene: 7.

The chain carries TRBV3-1 (or the pseudogene TRBV3-2) and TRBJ1-3, with 8 nucleotides matching TRBD1. This CDR3 has 13 amino acids. Germline lookup yields CDR1 LGHDT and CDR2 YNNKEL (reference sequence). The trim removed 4 bases at V and 14 bases at J, leaving 10 bases unmatched. The CDR3 nucleotides read TGTGCCAGCAGCCCAGGCCAGGGGGCTCGTCTATATTTT. It is translated as CASSPGQGARLYF.

The chain links TRBV2 to TRBJ2-3; 7 bases are a match to TRBD2. This CDR3 contains 15 residues. With 7 bases clipped from V and 0 bases from J, the junction kept 7 bases outside the gene matches. In germline, CDR1 is SNHLY, CDR2 FYNNEI. The CDR3 reads CASTFNSGSTDTQYF. For the CDR3, the DNA is TGTGCCAGCACCTTTAATAGCGGGAGCACAGATACGCAGTATTTT.

The chain joins TRBV5-1 to TRBJ1-4; TRBD1 matches 11 bases. In germline, CDR1 is SGHRS, CDR2 YFSETQ. The V gene end was trimmed by 4 bases and the J gene end by 8 bases; junction bases not matched to a gene: 4. CDR3 length equals 14 residues. The CDR3 nucleotides are TGCGCCAGCAGCAAGGGACAGGGGGAGGAAAAACTGTTTTTT. It is translated as CASSKGQGEEKLFF.